These T cell receptor beta chains were read from a single sample in a study of shared T cell receptors in the human thymus. Generated by immunoSEQ multiplex PCR, the TCRdb table keeps only in-frame clones and is missing some. The sample includes 700,000 or so clones, roughly 88% of them seen just once. These records were also assigned to another study, of human thymus T cells.

The source material was thymocytes. All receptors come from a girl younger than two with a congenital heart defect. The CDR3 runs from the conserved cysteine through the conserved F or W. A D gene is named only where the DNA matches it firmly. Clone size is given for some rows only: seen once, a few or many times, or a class if the clone is expanded.

d_call j_call v_call clone_size cdr3_aa cdr3_nt
. TRBJ2-1 TRBV7-9 . CASSRRQGGYNEQFF TGTGCCAGCAGCAGGAGACAGGGAGGATACAATGAGCAGTTCTTC
. TRBJ1-6 TRBV7-2 few CASSSDFNNSPLHF TGTGCCAGCAGCTCGGACTTTAATAACTCACCCCTCCACTTT
TRBD1 TRBJ1-1 TRBV2 . CASRTGVQSHPDLRNKHTEAFF TGTGCCAGCCGTACAGGGGTACAAAGCCATCCGGACCTCAGAAATAAACACACTGAAGCTTTCTTT
TRBD2 TRBJ2-2 TRBV12-5 . CASGLEPSTSGDPGELFF TGTGCTAGTGGTTTGGAACCCTCGACTAGCGGGGATCCGGGGGAGCTGTTTTTT
TRBD1 TRBJ2-5 TRBV7-4 . CASSSTRTGTVGQETQYF TGTGCCAGCAGCTCCACTCGGACAGGGACTGTAGGGCAAGAGACCCAGTACTTC
. TRBJ1-1 TRBV2 . CASTCPQKNTEAFF TGTGCCAGCACGTGTCCCCAGAAGAACACTGAAGCTTTCTTT
. TRBJ2-7 TRBV7-2 once CASSLESGNYEQYF TGTGCCAGCAGCCTAGAATCGGGAAACTACGAGCAGTACTTC
. TRBJ1-1 TRBV7-9 . CASSLVVQGWENTEAFF TGTGCCAGCAGCTTAGTGGTCCAGGGATGGGAGAACACTGAAGCTTTCTTT
TRBD1 TRBJ1-2 TRBV5-5 few CASSTPTGDYGYTF TGTGCCAGCAGCACCCCGACAGGGGATTATGGCTACACCTTC
TRBD1 TRBJ1-6 TRBV15 . CATSYRGLRYNSPLHF TGTGCCACCAGCTACAGGGGGCTACGCTATAATTCACCCCTCCACTTT
. TRBJ1-1 TRBV30 . CAWSVKAGEGVTEAFF TGTGCCTGGAGTGTAAAAGCCGGTGAGGGCGTCACTGAAGCTTTCTTT
. TRBJ2-7 TRBV7-6 . CASRARTSYEQYF TGTGCCAGCAGGGCAAGAACAAGCTACGAGCAGTACTTC
. TRBJ1-6 TRBV28 . CASSFHRSSYNSPLHF TGTGCCAGCAGTTTTCACAGGAGCTCCTATAATTCACCCCTCCACTTT
TRBD1 TRBJ1-2 TRBV5-1 . CASSLVGTDLYGYTF TGCGCCAGCAGCTTGGTTGGGACAGACCTTTATGGCTACACCTTC
TRBD1 TRBJ1-4 TRBV10-2 . CASTGQGARQEKLFF TGCGCCAGCACAGGACAGGGGGCGCGGCAGGAAAAACTGTTTTTT
TRBD2 TRBJ2-2 TRBV12-5 . CASGLDTSGGGPNTGELFF TGTGCTAGTGGTTTGGATACTAGCGGGGGGGGTCCGAACACCGGGGAGCTGTTTTTT
. TRBJ1-1 TRBV4-1 . CASSQDGDSYPTEAFF TGCGCCAGCAGCCAAGATGGGGACTCCTACCCCACTGAAGCTTTCTTT
TRBD1 TRBJ2-7 TRBV12-5 . CASGLGQAYEQYF TGTGCTAGTGGACTGGGACAGGCCTACGAGCAGTACTTC
TRBD1 TRBJ1-6 TRBV7-2 . CASSRTGGFPTFNSPLHF TGTGCCAGCAGCCGGACAGGGGGCTTTCCGACCTTTAATTCACCCCTCCACTTT
TRBD2 TRBJ2-1 TRBV4-2 . CASSPHERGGAYNEQFF TGTGCCAGCAGCCCCCACGAGCGGGGGGGAGCCTACAATGAGCAGTTCTTC
. TRBJ2-7 TRBV5-1 . CASSLAGIYEQYF TGCGCCAGCAGCTTGGCCGGGATCTACGAGCAGTACTTC
. TRBJ2-3 TRBV13 . CASSLVDSMQYF TGTGCCAGCAGCTTAGTAGACTCGATGCAGTATTTT
. TRBJ1-1 TRBV28 . CASSLSGGGVFF TGTGCCAGCAGTTTGAGCGGAGGGGGGGTTTTCTTT
. TRBJ2-1 TRBV9 . CASSTQESDNEQFF TGTGCCAGCAGTACTCAGGAATCGGACAATGAGCAGTTCTTC
TRBD1 TRBJ1-1 TRBV18 . CASSPLTGGNTEAFF TGTGCCAGCTCACCACTGACAGGGGGGAACACTGAAGCTTTCTTT
TRBD1 TRBJ1-6 TRBV5-5 . CASSHVGTGSSPLHF TGTGCCAGCAGCCATGTTGGGACAGGGTCTTCACCCCTCCACTTT
TRBD2 TRBJ2-3 TRBV9 once CASSVERGGLEGTDTQYF TGTGCCAGCAGCGTAGAACGGGGGGGCCTGGAGGGCACAGATACGCAGTATTTT
TRBD2 TRBJ2-1 TRBV7-2 . CASSILAGGLYEQFF TGTGCCAGCAGCATACTAGCGGGGGGGCTTTATGAGCAGTTCTTC
TRBD2 TRBJ2-2 TRBV15 once CATSRRPTGASGVAGRLGGELFF TGTGCCACCAGCAGACGTCCTACGGGGGCTAGCGGGGTAGCCGGGCGGCTCGGCGGGGAGCTGTTTTTT
. TRBJ1-3 TRBV7-9 . CASRLRADTIYF TGTGCCAGCAGGCTGCGGGCCGACACCATATATTTT
. TRBJ1-2 TRBV19 . CASSNRGTESYTF TGTGCCAGTAGTAATAGGGGGACGGAGAGCTACACCTTC
TRBD1 TRBJ1-4 TRBV7-8 . CASSSRGLSRGGEKLFF TGTGCCAGCAGCTCCAGGGGGTTGAGCAGGGGTGGCGAAAAACTGTTTTTT
. TRBJ2-5 TRBV4-3 . CASSQDSDGGGTQYF TGCGCCAGCAGCCAAGATTCTGACGGCGGTGGGACCCAGTACTTC
. TRBJ2-1 TRBV10-1 . CASSESPGVHGNEQFF TGCGCCAGCAGTGAGTCGCCGGGGGTACACGGCAATGAGCAGTTCTTC